This T cell receptor beta chain emerged from a study of blood T cell repertoires in COVID-19. Using immunoSEQ multiplex PCR, the repertoire was profiled, and TCRdb retains in-frame clones only, with some absent. The sample holds 100,000 to 150,000 clones, approximately 90% seen once. Germline lookup yields CDR1 SGHRS and CDR2 YFSETQ. The CDR3 is 15 amino acids. After removal of 2 bases from V and 4 bases from J, the junction contained 4 bases not matched to a gene. The chain employs TRBV5-1 and TRBJ2-1, with 9 bases fitting TRBD1. The specimen sequenced was peripheral blood. The origin of this receptor is a man between 45 and 60 years old with acute or convalescent COVID-19. In nucleotides, the CDR3 is TGCGCCAGCAGCTTAGGGACAGGGCGGTACAATGAGCAGTTCTTC. This translates into CASSLGTGRYNEQFF.